The source of this T cell receptor beta chain is a study of shared clonotypes between healthy human individuals. Whole-study context: Donor composition was a couple of women and a few men, aged 18 to 49.

Assay: immunoSEQ multiplex PCR; the TCRdb copy retains only in-frame clones and omits some. The sample shows 2 million to 2.5 million clones, 80% to 95% of them seen only once. Germline V gene data show CDR1 as KGHSH and CDR2 as LQKENI. The CDR3 loop spans 13 amino acids. V lost 3 bases to trimming and J lost 3 bases, with 7 bases between them. This clone showed up just once. Other DNA sequences in this sample translate to the same CDR3. The TCR sequence derives from a young man in good health. Some clones in this sample may be carry-over from other donors' samples. Specimen: naive CD4+ T cells from PBMCs. Subset denoted: CD45RA+ positively selected. The V and J genes are TRBV18 and TRBJ2-3, with D tentatively TRBD2 (5 bases). The CDR3 sequence is CASSPGVTDTQYF. Written as DNA, the CDR3 is TGTGCCAGCTCACCGGGAGTTACAGATACGCAGTATTTT.